This T cell receptor beta chain was sequenced for a study of shared clonotypes between healthy human individuals. Remarks on this clone: The antigen is undetermined.

Donors had no recently reported acute infections or vaccinations and were HIV-negative. The CDR3 has 16 residues. The germline V and J ends were trimmed by 4 bases and 3 bases, with 17 bases remaining between them. Germline V gene lookup returns CDR1 SGDLS and CDR2 YYNGEE. The authors split each subset's genomic DNA evenly across several immunoSEQ plates. Profiled with immunoSEQ multiplex PCR; TCRdb holds only in-frame clones, not every one. This sample has some 2.4 million clones, with over 85% found just once. Study-wide results and caveats: Clonotypes shared by all four sorted-subset donors had higher generation probabilities than non-shared clonotypes.

The material sequenced was naive CD4+ T cells from PBMCs. Stated subset: CD45RA+ positively selected. The clonotype comes from a man aged 18 to 30 in good health. Some clones in this sample may be carry-over from other donors' samples. The J gene is TRBJ2-1, the V gene TRBV9, with D perhaps TRBD2 (7 bases). The CDR3 protein is CASSPRGAALYNEQFF. The CDR3 region has the DNA TGTGCCAGCAGCCCCCGGGGGGCCGCACTCTACAATGAGCAGTTCTTC.